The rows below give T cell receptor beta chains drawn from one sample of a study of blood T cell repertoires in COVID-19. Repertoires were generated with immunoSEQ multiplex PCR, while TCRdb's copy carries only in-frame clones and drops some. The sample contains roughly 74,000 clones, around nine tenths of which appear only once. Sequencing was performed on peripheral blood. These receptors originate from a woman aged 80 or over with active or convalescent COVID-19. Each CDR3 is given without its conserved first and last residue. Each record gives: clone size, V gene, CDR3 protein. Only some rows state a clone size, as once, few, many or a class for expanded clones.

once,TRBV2,ASSALAGGISEQF
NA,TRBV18,ASSPPYGTANYGYT
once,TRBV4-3,ASSRSDSFNEQF
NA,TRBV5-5,ASSGTGMIGNTEAF
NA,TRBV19,ASSTSTGEAGIQY
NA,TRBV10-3,AISESRDRGEQY
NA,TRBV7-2,ASSRDRASYEQY
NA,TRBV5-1,ASSPSTAGGRGDTQY
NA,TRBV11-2,ASSPRGGISYNEQF
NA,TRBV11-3,ASSSGTSVYEQY
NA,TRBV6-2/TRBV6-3,ASRPNRGGETQY
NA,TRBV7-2,ASSPRDYNEQF
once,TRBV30,AWRTGGKTTEAF
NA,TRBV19,ASSTTYNEQF
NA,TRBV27,ASSSPRGRGTEAF
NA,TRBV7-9,ASSLDGYQPQH
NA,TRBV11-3,ASSLGGGLNTEAF
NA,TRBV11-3,ASSNTFPGNTIY
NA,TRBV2,ASSEWSGGLTDTQY
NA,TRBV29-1,SVEVTGVSGYT
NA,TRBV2,ASSEPWTGPSTDTQY
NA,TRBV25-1,ASSVPQLRNEKLF
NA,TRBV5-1,ASSPQGNGYGYT
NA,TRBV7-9,ASSLGLSDYLLQETQY
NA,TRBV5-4,ASSWQSGNTIY
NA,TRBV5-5,ASSRLGSGGNEQF
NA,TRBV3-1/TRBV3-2,ASSLSDSYGYT
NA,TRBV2,ASFRGGSAQY
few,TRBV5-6,ASSLADYGNEKLF
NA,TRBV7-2,ASSLFGGGLTDTQY
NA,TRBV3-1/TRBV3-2,ASSQGTNYNEQF
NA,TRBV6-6,ASSYVQGSYNEQF
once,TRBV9,ASSVVGRGQDGELF
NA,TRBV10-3,AISKPSGTGEYGYT
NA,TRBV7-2,ASSLDITRGSPLH
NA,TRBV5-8,ASIPSPTVETQY
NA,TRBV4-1,ASSQNPTSGQETQY
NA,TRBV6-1,ASSDARTGETEAF
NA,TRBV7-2,ASSRSANEKLF
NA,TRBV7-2,ASSLAHRVRGNTIY
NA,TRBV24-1,ATNQGASSTDTQY
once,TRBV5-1,ASSLGAFSYEQY
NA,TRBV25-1,ASTPGTGGLNQPQH
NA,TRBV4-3,ASSQGGPQLAGGNEQF
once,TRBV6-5,ASRTGDYGYT
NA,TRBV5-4,ASSLAGTAPLQETQY
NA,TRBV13,ASRLTENYGYT
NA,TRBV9,ASSLTTGDINEKLF
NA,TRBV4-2,ASSQEGNSGRYEQY
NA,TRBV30,AWKLYSGTEAF
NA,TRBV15,ATSRFRDRVGTEAF
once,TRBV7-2,ASSPTGYNQPQH
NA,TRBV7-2,ASSHGGTSGRPGELF
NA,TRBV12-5,ASAAPTGERNTIY
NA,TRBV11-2,ASSLIGSYGYT
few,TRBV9,ASSVGTGRYEQY
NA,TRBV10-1,ASSEGLAGGKDTQY
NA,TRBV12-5,ASGPALQANTEAF
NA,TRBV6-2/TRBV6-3,ASSYGTSGRGSYEQY
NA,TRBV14,ASSHLGGWLNTEAF